One and the same sample provided the 24 T cell receptor beta chains below, sequenced in a study of cytomegalovirus exposure and HLA in healthy donors. The data were produced by immunoSEQ multiplex PCR, yet TCRdb's version contains in-frame clones alone and is incomplete. Of about 120,000 clones detected, roughly 90% appear once; the ten largest clones hold around 6%. Specimen: PBMCs. These TCRs come from a woman aged 18 to 35 in good health and CMV-seropositive.

The chain is built from TRBV2 and TRBJ2-1, with D possibly matching TRBD2 (5 bases). This CDR3 is built from 15 residues. CDR1 is SNHLY and CDR2 is FYNNEI in the germline V gene. V lost 7 bases and J 0 bases, leaving 13 bases between the germline ends. Here the CDR3 reads CASKETGSSYNEQFF. The CDR3 bases are TGTGCCAGCAAGGAAACGGGAAGCTCCTACAATGAGCAGTTCTTC. Combining the CDR3 with reference TRBV2 and TRBJ2-1 gives the whole variable domain EPEVTQTPSHQVTQMGQEVILRCVPISNHLYFYWYRQILGQKVEFLVSFYNNEISEKSEIFDDQFSVERPDGSNFTLKIRSTKLEDSAMYFCASKETGSSYNEQFFGPGTRLTVL.

This clone showed up just once. This chain connects TRBV27 to TRBJ2-1, with 7 bases identical to TRBD1. CDR1 and CDR2 from the germline V gene are MNHEY and SMNVEV (reference sequence). CDR3 length equals 14 residues. V lost 3 bases to trimming and J lost 4 bases; unmatched junction nucleotides: 3. CDR3 bases: TGTGCCAGCAGTTTCAAGGGGGCGTACAATGAGCAGTTCTTC. Translation: CASSFKGAYNEQFF.

The gene calls are TRBV23-1 and TRBJ1-1; tentatively, D is TRBD1 (6 bases). TRBV23-1 is an ORF for which the function is uncertain. This CDR3 spans 14 amino acids. V gave up 5 bases and J gave up 1 base, with 11 bases separating them. CDR3 DNA: TGCGCCAGCAGTACAGGGTTAAGGAACACTGAAGCTTTCTTT. It encodes CASSTGLRNTEAFF.

V usage is TRBV2 and J usage is TRBJ2-7, with a tentative D call TRBD1 (5 bases). This CDR3 contains 14 residues. The V end was cut by 6 bases, the J end by 5 bases, with 17 bases between. The germline V gene has CDR1 SNHLY and CDR2 FYNNEI. The CDR3 loop reads CASRLPDMSHEQYF. The CDR3 DNA is TGTGCCAGCAGACTACCGGACATGTCCCACGAGCAGTACTTC. Together with reference TRBV2 and TRBJ2-7, the CDR3 gives the full variable domain: EPEVTQTPSHQVTQMGQEVILRCVPISNHLYFYWYRQILGQKVEFLVSFYNNEISEKSEIFDDQFSVERPDGSNFTLKIRSTKLEDSAMYFCASRLPDMSHEQYFGPGTRLTVT.

V gene TRBV29-1 combines with J gene TRBJ1-3; D ambiguous. Per the germline V gene, CDR1 is SQVTM and CDR2 is ANQGSEA. Deletions cut 2 bases from V and 4 bases from J, with 12 bases between. CDR3 size: 14 residues. The CDR3 loop reads CSVESGGHGNTIYF. Written as DNA, the CDR3 is TGCAGCGTTGAATCCGGAGGCCACGGAAACACCATATATTTT. Full variable domain (missing parts from reference TRBV29-1 and TRBJ1-3): SAVISQKPSRDICQRGTSLTIQCQVDSQVTMMFWYRQQPGQSLTLIATANQGSEATYESGFVIDKFPISRPNLTFSTLTVSNMSPEDSSIYLCSVESGGHGNTIYFGEGSWLTVV.

The chain has TRBV13 and TRBJ2-3; perhaps TRBD2 as D (7 bases). From germline, CDR1 is PRHDT and CDR2 FYEKMQ (reference sequence). There are 18 residues in the CDR3. V lost 1 base to trimming and J lost 0 bases, with 17 bases between them. The CDR3 loop reads CASSLAFRGAASTDTQYF. CDR3 nucleotides: TGTGCCAGCAGCTTAGCCTTTCGGGGGGCTGCTAGCACAGATACGCAGTATTTT. The full variable domain, in which reference TRBV13 and TRBJ2-3 provide the parts outside the CDR3, is AAGVIQSPRHLIKEKRETATLKCYPIPRHDTVYWYQQGPGQDPQFLISFYEKMQSDKGSIPDRFSAQQFSDYHSELNMSSLELGDSALYFCASSLAFRGAASTDTQYFGPGTRLTVL.

This chain uses TRBV6-5 with TRBJ2-7; TRBD1 might be the D (6 bases). V was trimmed by 4 bases and J by 2 bases, leaving 12 bases between them. Germline V lookup: CDR1 MNHEY, CDR2 SVGAGI. The CDR3 is made up of 14 amino acids. In DNA form, the CDR3 reads TGTGCCAGCAGTTTCAGACAGGCCACCTACGAGCAGTACTTC. This translates into CASSFRQATYEQYF.

This chain joins TRBV13 and TRBJ2-7; TRBD2 might be the D (7 bases). Trimming took 5 bases from V and 4 from J, leaving 15 bases between them. Germline V lookup: CDR1 PRHDT, CDR2 FYEKMQ (reference sequence). This CDR3 has 14 residues. CDR3 loop: CASSPGLGQYEQYF. For the CDR3, the DNA is TGTGCCAGCAGCCCAGGACTAGGACAGTACGAGCAGTACTTC.

The chain recombines TRBV30 with TRBJ2-7, with TRBD2 as a possible D gene (5 bases). V was pared by 2 bases and J by 2 bases, with 16 bases between. This CDR3 comprises 15 residues. CDR1 GTSNPN and CDR2 SVGIG come from the germline V gene (reference sequence). The CDR3, as DNA: TGTGCCTGGAGTACCCCGGGGAACCCGACCTACGAGCAGTACTTC. The encoded protein is CAWSTPGNPTYEQYF.

The V and J genes are TRBV5-1 and TRBJ2-7; TRBD2 aligns across 8 bases. The CDR3 runs to 17 residues. Germline trimming cut 3 bases from V and 6 bases from J; bases unmatched to any gene: 17. Germline assignment: CDR1 SGHRS and CDR2 YFSETQ. Here the CDR3 DNA reads TGCGCCAGCAGCTCGACCCCTCCGCGGGGGGCCCTCGGCGAGCAGTACTTC. Amino acids: CASSSTPPRGALGEQYF.

This chain connects TRBV10-3 to TRBJ2-7, with a possible D match to TRBD1 (6 bases). The germline gives CDR1 ENHRY, CDR2 SYGVKD. The ends were cut back, 0 bases at V and 5 bases at J, with 17 bases in the middle. The CDR3 loop spans 16 amino acids. This CDR3 reads CAISESGQGRKDEQYF. The CDR3 DNA reads TGTGCCATCAGTGAGTCGGGGCAGGGGAGAAAGGACGAGCAGTACTTC.

The chain employs TRBV19 and TRBJ1-2; 10 bases agree with TRBD1. Germline CDR1 is LNHDA and CDR2 is SQIVND (reference sequence). The junction had 6 bases not matched to a gene; V was cut back by 5 bases and J by 6 bases. The CDR3 is 14 amino acids. The CDR3 here is CASSPGQGFNGYTF. The CDR3 coding sequence is TGTGCCAGTAGTCCGGGACAGGGGTTTAATGGCTACACCTTC.

In this sample, this clone turned up a few times. This chain connects TRBV7-3 to TRBJ2-1; D gene uncertain. Germline V gene lookup returns CDR1 SGHTA and CDR2 FQGTGA. V shed 2 bases and J shed 3 bases, with 8 bases lying between them. The CDR3 is made up of 14 amino acids. The CDR3 nucleotides are TGTGCCAGCAGCTTAGCGGTAATCTACAATGAGCAGTTCTTC. Its protein is CASSLAVIYNEQFF.

The gene calls are TRBV5-8 and TRBJ1-5; no firm D call. Deletions cut 0 bases from V and 6 bases from J, with 7 bases between. Germline CDR1 reads SGHTS; CDR2 reads YDEGEE. CDR3 length equals 13 residues. The CDR3 DNA follows: TGTGCCAGCAGCTTGGGGCGCGGTCAGCCCCAGCATTTT. Translation: CASSLGRGQPQHF.

This clone came up once. V gene TRBV5-4 combines with J gene TRBJ1-1; 10 bases map to TRBD1. Germline V gene sequence: CDR1 SGHNT, CDR2 YYREEE (reference sequence). This CDR3 has 15 residues. With V trimmed by 1 base and J by 3 bases, 3 bases remained unmatched. The CDR3 here is CASSLTTGGYTEAFF. DNA of the CDR3: TGTGCCAGCAGCTTGACGACAGGGGGCTACACTGAAGCTTTCTTT.

The chain joins TRBV30 to TRBJ2-7; a weak D match, TRBD2 (6 bases). V lost 0 bases and J lost 4, with 10 bases in between. The CDR3 consists of 13 residues. CDR1 and CDR2 from the germline V gene are GTSNPN and SVGIG (reference sequence). CDR3 in DNA: TGTGCCTGGAGTGTCCGGGAGTGGTACGAGCAGTACTTC. Translating gives CAWSVREWYEQYF.

V and J are TRBV6-1 and TRBJ2-7; maybe TRBD2 (6 bases). The germline gives CDR1 MNHNS, CDR2 SASEGT. The CDR3 sequence is 14 residues long. V shed 5 bases and J shed 5 bases, with 16 bases lying between them. As DNA, the CDR3 is TGTGCCAGCAGTCGCTGGGGAGGTAGAGACGAGCAGTACTTC. Translating gives CASSRWGGRDEQYF.

The chain joins TRBV18 to TRBJ2-7; 7 bases agree with TRBD2. CDR1 is KGHSH, CDR2 LQKENI, per germline. The CDR3 loop spans 16 amino acids. V lost 0 bases, J lost 4 bases, and 9 bases stayed unmatched. The CDR3 loop reads CASSPPRTRTYYEQYF. CDR3 bases: TGTGCCAGCTCACCACCAAGGACTAGAACCTATTACGAGCAGTACTTC.

This clone was picked up one time. The genes are TRBV6-1 and TRBJ2-4, with 7 positions matching TRBD1. This CDR3 contains 14 residues. Germline V gene data show CDR1 as MNHNS and CDR2 as SASEGT. V trimming: 7 bases; J trimming: 3 bases; junction bases outside the gene matches: 6. CDR3 residues: CASTTGSGKNIQYF. DNA of the CDR3: TGTGCCAGCACGACAGGGTCGGGCAAAAACATTCAGTACTTC.

The chain links TRBV5-5 to TRBJ2-3; 10 nucleotides align to TRBD2. The ends lost 4 bases at V and 2 bases at J; junction bases unmatched: 7. The CDR3 loop spans 16 amino acids. The germline V gene encodes CDR1 SGHKS and CDR2 YYEKEE (reference sequence). CDR3 sequence (DNA): TGTGCCAGCAGCGCCACACTAGCGGGGCACACAGATACGCAGTATTTT. Translated: CASSATLAGHTDTQYF.

V and J are TRBV5-1 and TRBJ2-1, with 12 bases identical to TRBD2. V lost 0 bases to trimming and J lost 8 bases; unmatched junction nucleotides: 9. Germline loops: CDR1 SGHRS, CDR2 YFSETQ. The CDR3 has 17 residues. The DNA of the CDR3 is TGCGCCAGCAGCTTGGTACCACTAGCGGGGGGCGGAGATGAGCAGTTCTTC. It is translated as CASSLVPLAGGGDEQFF.

The gene calls are TRBV11-2 and TRBJ2-7; 9 bases fit TRBD1. CDR3 length equals 13 residues. The germline V gene has CDR1 SGHAT and CDR2 FQNNGV. V gave up 4 bases and J gave up 5 bases; unmatched junction bases: 3. CDR3 residues: CASSSGQGDEQYF. CDR3 nucleotides: TGTGCCAGCAGCTCGGGACAGGGTGACGAGCAGTACTTC. Based on the CDR3 plus reference TRBV11-2 and TRBJ2-7, the full variable domain is EAGVAQSPRYKIIEKRQSVAFWCNPISGHATLYWYQQILGQGPKLLIQFQNNGVVDDSQLPKDRFSAERLKGVDSTLKIQPAKLEDSAVYLCASSSGQGDEQYFGPGTRLTVT.

This chain uses TRBV19 with TRBJ1-4; D unresolved. This CDR3 is 11 amino acids long. Between the trimmed V and J ends, which lost 6 bases and 7 bases, there was a span of 6 bases. CDR1 is LNHDA, CDR2 SQIVND, per germline (reference sequence). CDR3 protein: CASSPSEKLFF. In nucleotides, the CDR3 is TGTGCCAGTAGCCCCAGTGAAAAACTGTTTTTT.

This rearrangement joins TRBV9 to TRBJ2-3, with 7 positions matching TRBD2. Germline CDR1 reads SGDLS; CDR2 reads YYNGEE. This CDR3 region has 15 residues. The J segment lost 2 bases and the V segment lost 3 bases, leaving 6 bases of the junction unmatched. The CDR3 is CASSARDYNTDTQYF. The CDR3 coding sequence is TGTGCCAGCAGCGCGCGGGACTATAACACAGATACGCAGTATTTT.